This TCR beta chain was sequenced for a study of early T cells in non-severe SARS-CoV-2 infection. Findings of the study overall: VDJdb matching skewed toward anti-spike CD8 responses, missing private and CD4 specificities.

The CDR3 is made up of 15 amino acids. The V gene lost 4 bases and the J gene lost 2 bases, with 15 bases spanning the gap. The germline V gene encodes CDR1 SGHTA and CDR2 FQGNSA. Unique molecular identifiers were attached to individual cDNA molecules. TCRdb analysed the 5' RACE reads with MiXCR anew, one entry per CDR3 protein. Of more than 35,000 distinct CDR3 sequences listed, roughly 6.3% were seen once; the top ten hold about 5.9%. As to this clonotype: Its antigen is unidentified.

V usage is TRBV7-2 and J usage is TRBJ2-7; unclear D gene. Sequencing input: whole blood. The TCR comes from an adult who was a healthcare worker with PCR-confirmed SARS-CoV-2 infection or an uninfected control (not recorded which). CDR3 DNA: TGTGCCAGCAGCTCCTCACCACTTATTACCTACGAGCAGTACTTC. Protein sequence: CASSSSPLITYEQYF.